This TCR beta chain appears in the sequencing data of a study of blood T cell repertoires in COVID-19. Study details: T cells, B-cell-depleted T cells, or PBMCs provided the cDNA or gDNA that served as material.

Germline V gene lookup returns CDR1 SGHTA and CDR2 FQGTGA. The CDR3 extends over 13 amino acids. V was clipped by 4 bases and J by 5 bases, with 11 bases between them. Libraries were prepared by immunoSEQ multiplex PCR; TCRdb keeps only in-frame clonotypes and omits some of them. In the table there are about 180,000 clones, 84% of which are singletons. Sequenced material: peripheral blood. This sequence was found in a human donor in a cohort sampled during active COVID-19. This chain uses TRBV7-3 with TRBJ2-5; D unresolved. CDR3 DNA: TGTGCCAGCAGCTCCCCCCCCGAGGAGACCCAGTACTTC. Its protein is CASSSPPEETQYF.